This is a list of T cell receptor beta chains from one sample in a study of CD8+ T cells in alopecia areata. Measured with immunoSEQ multiplex PCR; TCRdb has only the in-frame clones, and not every one. This table has 170,000 or so clones, about 55% appearing once. The sample here was CD8+ T cells sorted from blood, taken at week 24, from a patient treated with tofacitinib. These receptors originate from a human donor with alopecia areata. Each CDR3 is given with its conserved first and last residue. A D gene is named only where the DNA matches it firmly. Only part of the rows carry a size: once, few, many, or a class if the clone is expanded.

J gene: TRBJ1-4
V gene: TRBV15
D gene: .
clone size: .
CDR3 protein: CATSFTGTTNEKLFF
CDR3 DNA: TGTGCCACCAGCTTCACGGGGACAACTAATGAAAAACTGTTTTTT

J gene: TRBJ1-5
V gene: TRBV7-8
D gene: .
clone size: .
CDR3 protein: CASTHRLDQPQHF
CDR3 DNA: TGTGCCAGCACTCACAGGTTGGATCAGCCCCAGCATTTT

J gene: TRBJ2-7
V gene: TRBV29-1
D gene: .
clone size: few
CDR3 protein: CSVVDRYEQYF
CDR3 DNA: TGCAGCGTTGTCGACCGCTACGAGCAGTACTTC

J gene: TRBJ1-1
V gene: TRBV6-5
D gene: .
clone size: .
CDR3 protein: CASSYNGDTEAFF
CDR3 DNA: TGTGCCAGCAGTTATAACGGGGATACTGAAGCTTTCTTT

J gene: TRBJ2-7
V gene: TRBV10-3
D gene: TRBD2
clone size: .
CDR3 protein: CAIRSGTRDEQYF
CDR3 DNA: TGTGCCATCAGGTCCGGGACTAGGGACGAGCAGTACTTC

J gene: TRBJ2-1
V gene: TRBV5-4
D gene: .
clone size: .
CDR3 protein: CASRGSDHNEQFF
CDR3 DNA: TGTGCCAGCAGAGGTTCGGATCACAATGAGCAGTTCTTC

J gene: TRBJ1-5
V gene: TRBV9
D gene: .
clone size: .
CDR3 protein: CASSEGHGSNQPQHF
CDR3 DNA: TGTGCCAGCTCGGAGGGGCATGGGAGCAATCAGCCCCAGCATTTT

J gene: TRBJ2-2
V gene: TRBV29-1
D gene: .
clone size: few
CDR3 protein: CSVRWGTGELFF
CDR3 DNA: TGCAGCGTTCGTTGGGGCACCGGGGAGCTGTTTTTT

J gene: TRBJ2-1
V gene: TRBV9
D gene: .
clone size: medium-sized
CDR3 protein: CASSVGSYNEQFF
CDR3 DNA: TGTGCCAGCAGCGTGGGGTCCTACAATGAGCAGTTCTTC

J gene: TRBJ2-7
V gene: TRBV4-3
D gene: .
clone size: .
CDR3 protein: CASSQDRGSGSYEQYF
CDR3 DNA: TGCGCCAGCAGCCAAGATCGAGGGTCGGGTTCCTACGAGCAGTACTTC

J gene: TRBJ2-3
V gene: TRBV29-1
D gene: .
clone size: few
CDR3 protein: CSVAGDGTDTQYF
CDR3 DNA: TGCAGCGTTGCTGGGGACGGCACAGATACGCAGTATTTT

J gene: TRBJ2-2
V gene: TRBV2
D gene: .
clone size: few
CDR3 protein: CASSERGATGELFF
CDR3 DNA: TGTGCCAGCAGTGAACGAGGGGCCACCGGGGAGCTGTTTTTT

J gene: TRBJ2-2
V gene: TRBV11-2
D gene: .
clone size: once
CDR3 protein: CASSTDMGPGELFF
CDR3 DNA: TGTGCCAGCAGCACAGACATGGGGCCCGGGGAGCTGTTTTTT

J gene: TRBJ1-5
V gene: TRBV29-1
D gene: .
clone size: .
CDR3 protein: CSVDEGDSNQPQHF
CDR3 DNA: TGCAGCGTTGATGAGGGGGATAGCAATCAGCCCCAGCATTTT

J gene: TRBJ2-5
V gene: TRBV5-6
D gene: TRBD2
clone size: .
CDR3 protein: CASSLLWTSGVVRETQYF
CDR3 DNA: TGTGCCAGCAGCTTGCTATGGACTAGCGGGGTAGTTAGGGAGACCCAGTACTTC

J gene: TRBJ1-5
V gene: TRBV9
D gene: TRBD1
clone size: .
CDR3 protein: CASSAGTGTQPQHF
CDR3 DNA: TGTGCCAGCAGCGCAGGGACAGGTACCCAGCCCCAGCATTTT

J gene: TRBJ2-1
V gene: TRBV15
D gene: TRBD1
clone size: .
CDR3 protein: CATSTRTGGELSEQFF
CDR3 DNA: TGTGCCACCAGCACTAGGACAGGGGGAGAGCTTAGTGAGCAGTTCTTC

J gene: TRBJ2-4
V gene: TRBV29-1
D gene: .
clone size: .
CDR3 protein: CSVEPLQGGSLWNIQYF
CDR3 DNA: TGCAGCGTTGAGCCTTTACAGGGAGGTTCTTTATGGAACATTCAGTACTTC

J gene: TRBJ2-1
V gene: TRBV20-1
D gene: .
clone size: .
CDR3 protein: CSARVTGEQFF
CDR3 DNA: TGCAGTGCTAGGGTAACAGGGGAGCAGTTCTTC

J gene: TRBJ2-7
V gene: TRBV7-9
D gene: TRBD2
clone size: .
CDR3 protein: CASTIIPGLAGDYEQYF
CDR3 DNA: TGTGCCAGCACCATAATTCCGGGACTAGCGGGGGATTACGAGCAGTACTTC

J gene: TRBJ1-1
V gene: TRBV29-1
D gene: .
clone size: .
CDR3 protein: CSVGGGAGNTEAFF
CDR3 DNA: TGCAGCGTTGGAGGGGGGGCCGGGAACACTGAAGCTTTCTTT

J gene: TRBJ2-1
V gene: TRBV9
D gene: TRBD2
clone size: few
CDR3 protein: CASSDGTSGGNEQFF
CDR3 DNA: TGTGCCAGCAGCGACGGGACTAGCGGGGGCAATGAGCAGTTCTTC

J gene: TRBJ2-7
V gene: TRBV18
D gene: TRBD1
clone size: few
CDR3 protein: CASSPDRVDYEQYF
CDR3 DNA: TGTGCCAGCTCACCGGACAGGGTGGACTACGAGCAGTACTTC

J gene: TRBJ1-1
V gene: TRBV13
D gene: TRBD1
clone size: .
CDR3 protein: CASSLGLTGGNTEAFF
CDR3 DNA: TGTGCCAGCAGCTTAGGCCTTACAGGGGGTAACACTGAAGCTTTCTTT